This is a list of T cell receptor beta chains from one sample in a study of Graves' ophthalmopathy and Graves' hyperthyroidism. TCRdb processed the multiplex PCR reads anew with MiXCR; each CDR3 protein has one entry. The sample yields around 590,000 distinct CDR3 sequences, approximately 35% seen once. Sequencing was done on a sample of peripheral blood or thyroid tissue (not recorded which). These receptors were taken from an adult man with Graves' hyperthyroidism. Both conserved end residues are part of each CDR3. D genes are given only for firm matches. Only part of the rows carry a size: once, few, many, or a class if the clone is expanded.

j_call clone_size v_call d_call cdr3_nt cdr3_aa
TRBJ1-4 many TRBV6-5 TRBD1 TGTGCCAGCAGCCTGGGACAGGGTTTGGGAAAACTGTTTTTT CASSLGQGLGKLFF
TRBJ2-3 NA TRBV29-1 TRBD2 TGCAGCGTTGAAGATTGGGGGACTAGCGGGAGATCTGGAAGTAGGGCAGATACGCAGTATTTT CSVEDWGTSGRSGSRADTQYF
TRBJ1-5 NA TRBV10-3 TRBD1 TGTGCCATCTCGACAGGGAACAGCAATCAGCCCCAGCATTTT CAISTGNSNQPQHF
TRBJ1-6 many TRBV29-1 NA TGCAGCGTTGCAGCCTCCTATAATTCACCCCTCCACTTT CSVAASYNSPLHF
TRBJ2-7 NA TRBV25-1 NA TGTGCCAGCACAGGGGCTGGCGAGCAGTACTTC CASTGAGEQYF
TRBJ2-1 NA TRBV12-3/TRBV12-4 NA TGTGCCAGCAGTTTAGGGAATCAGGATGAGCAGTTCTTC CASSLGNQDEQFF
TRBJ2-7 NA TRBV7-8 TRBD1 TGTGCCAGCAGCGCTAACCGGGACAGGGCCTCCTACGAGCAGTACTTC CASSANRDRASYEQYF
TRBJ2-7 NA TRBV19 NA TGTGCCAGTAGTATAGAGGACTCCTACGAGCAGTACTTC CASSIEDSYEQYF
TRBJ2-7 NA TRBV6-6 NA TGTGCCAGCAGTCCCGACAGGTCAAACTACGAGCAGTACTTC CASSPDRSNYEQYF
TRBJ1-1 many TRBV29-1 TRBD1 TGCAGCGTTGTTGGCAGGGGGACCACTGAAGCTTTCTTT CSVVGRGTTEAFF
TRBJ1-1 many TRBV9 NA TGTGCCAGCAGCGTAGGACGGCAGAACACTGAAGCTTTCTTT CASSVGRQNTEAFF
TRBJ2-2 many TRBV2 TRBD2 TGTGCCACCCGGGTAGCGGGGCACACCGGGGAGCTGTTTTTT CATRVAGHTGELFF
TRBJ2-3 NA TRBV24-1 NA TGTGCCACCAGTGATTTTTTAGGACCCACAGATACGCAGTATTTT CATSDFLGPTDTQYF
TRBJ1-2 NA TRBV20-1 TRBD1 TGCAGTGCCCCGCCCGGGACAGGGGTATACTATGGCTACACCTTC CSAPPGTGVYYGYTF
TRBJ1-1 many TRBV11-3 NA TGTGCCAGCAGCTTAGATAGGATGGACACCGGAGGAGCTTTCTTT CASSLDRMDTGGAFF
TRBJ1-2 many TRBV10-3 NA TGTGCCATCAGTGACTACGGGACTTCCCGGGGCTACACCTTC CAISDYGTSRGYTF